Listed below are T cell receptor beta chains from one sample, sequenced in a study of identical twins. TCRdb called the 5' RACE reads again in MiXCR, with one record for every CDR3 protein. The data contain 700,000 or so distinct CDR3 sequences, under 9% of them singletons. The same sample was also studied in work on yellow fever vaccine responses in identical twins.

Material: PBMCs. The source is a woman aged 18-29 years in good health. Both conserved end residues are part of each CDR3. A D gene is named only where the DNA matches it firmly. Only some rows state a clone size, as once, few, many or a class for expanded clones.

V gene	D gene	clone size	J gene	CDR3 DNA	CDR3 protein
TRBV9	TRBD1	many	TRBJ2-3	TGTGCCAGCAGCGTAGCTACAGGGGAATGGACAGATACGCAGTATTTT	CASSVATGEWTDTQYF
TRBV3-1	TRBD2	many	TRBJ2-1	TGTGCCAGCAGCCAAGTAAGCGGGAGTTCCTACAATGAGCAGTTCTTC	CASSQVSGSSYNEQFF
TRBV7-3	TRBD1	few	TRBJ1-2	TGTGCCAGCAGCTCAACTCCCGGACAGGGCTTTGGCTACACCTTC	CASSSTPGQGFGYTF
TRBV28	.	.	TRBJ1-5	TGTGCCAGCAGTTCAACACTACAGGGAAATCAGCCCCAGCATTTT	CASSSTLQGNQPQHF
TRBV28	.	many	TRBJ1-1	TGTGCCAGCACCTCAAGCCGGTCCATGGGCACTGAAGCTTTCTTT	CASTSSRSMGTEAFF
TRBV27	.	many	TRBJ2-7	TGTGCCAGCAGTTCCCTAGATTTTGTGGGCGAGCAGTACTTC	CASSSLDFVGEQYF
TRBV4-2	TRBD2	few	TRBJ2-7	TGTGCCAGCAGCCAAGCTGAGACTAGCGGGGGGCCCTACGAGCAGTACTTC	CASSQAETSGGPYEQYF
TRBV28	.	few	TRBJ2-3	TGTGCCAGCAGTTTATTGGGGGTAGCGCTAACAGATACGCAGTATTTT	CASSLLGVALTDTQYF
TRBV3-1	.	many	TRBJ2-1	TGTGCCAGCAGCCCGAACGCCAGGGTCCGGAATGAGCAGTTCTTC	CASSPNARVRNEQFF
TRBV27	.	.	TRBJ2-4	TGTGCCAGCAGCTCCCTCCTCGTAGCCAAAAACATTCAGTACTTC	CASSSLLVAKNIQYF